The 2 T cell receptor beta chains in this list originate from one sample, sequenced in a study of CD8 T cells in ankylosing spondylitis. TCRdb called the 5' RACE reads again in MiXCR, with one record for every CDR3 protein. The sample holds about 500,000 distinct CDR3 sequences; roughly 5.2% are singletons and the top ten take roughly 3.2%. Study outcomes and limitations: Typical of ankylosing spondylitis blood, it appeared, was a TCR beta motif of about eight highly homologous variants.

These TCRs are of unknown antigen specificity. Sequencing was performed on blood, either unsorted or a sorted T cell fraction (not recorded which). These TCRs come from a male donor with ankylosing spondylitis.

There are many counts of this clonotype. The V and J genes are TRBV7-2 and TRBJ2-7; perhaps D is TRBD1 or TRBD2 (5 bases each). The CDR3 sequence is 13 residues long. Germline CDR1 reads SGHTA; CDR2 reads FQGNSA. V gave up 4 bases and J gave up 1 base, with 8 bases separating them. CDR3 loop: CASSWDLSYEQYF. The CDR3 DNA follows: TGTGCCAGCAGCTGGGACCTATCCTACGAGCAGTACTTC.

This clonotype was picked up many times. The chain recombines TRBV5-5 with TRBJ2-2; a possible D gene is TRBD2 (5 bases). Trimming took off 1 base at V and 0 bases at J, with 7 bases between the two ends. This CDR3 is 15 amino acids long. Looked up from germline, CDR1 is SGHKS and CDR2 is YYEKEE (reference sequence). The CDR3 reads CASSLSGTNTGELFF. The CDR3 nucleotides read TGTGCCAGCAGCTTGTCCGGGACGAACACCGGGGAGCTGTTTTTT.